These 16 T cell receptor beta chains were all obtained from the same sample, sequenced in a study of shared clonotypes between healthy human individuals. Data came from immunoSEQ multiplex PCR; TCRdb stores just in-frame clones and leaves some out. The table shows over 2,000,000 clones, with 80% to 95% occurring only once. Terminally differentiated effector memory CD45RA+ cells were left out of the naive CD8 fraction, which was CD45RO-negative and positively selected for CCR7. Specimen: naive CD8+ T cells from PBMCs. The receptors originated from a man aged 18 to 30 in good health. Some clones in this sample may be carry-over from other donors' samples.

V is TRBV28 and J is TRBJ2-3; D unresolved. The germline V gene encodes CDR1 MDHEN and CDR2 SYDVKM. V lost 2 bases to trimming and J lost 1 base, with 4 bases between them. The CDR3 contains 13 residues. The CDR3 spells CASSLIRTDTQYF. Written as DNA, the CDR3 is TGTGCCAGCAGTTTAATCCGCACAGATACGCAGTATTTT.

The chain combines TRBV6-1 with TRBJ1-1; D perhaps matches TRBD1 (5 bases). The V end was cut by 4 bases, the J end by 1 base, with 10 bases between. The CDR3 length is 14 residues. Germline CDR1 MNHNS, CDR2 SASEGT. CDR3 amino acids: CASSVGARNTEAFF. The CDR3 DNA sequence: TGTGCCAGCAGTGTTGGGGCCAGGAACACTGAAGCTTTCTTT.

V and J are TRBV4-3 and TRBJ1-6, with TRBD1 identical over 7 bases. V was pared by 0 bases and J by 11 bases, with 4 bases of the junction left unmatched. This CDR3 is built from 14 residues. Germline CDR1 and CDR2: LGHNA and YSLEER. CDR3 DNA: TGCGCCAGCAGCCAAGAGACAGGGAAGGCACCCCTCCACTTT. It is translated as CASSQETGKAPLHF.

The chain couples TRBV28 to TRBJ2-1; the match to TRBD1 covers 7 bases. This CDR3 contains 14 residues. CDR1 MDHEN and CDR2 SYDVKM come from the germline V gene. V was clipped by 6 bases and J by 6 bases; unmatched bases: 8. CDR3 region: CASSPLPGGNEQFF. In nucleotides, the CDR3 is TGTGCCAGCAGCCCCCTGCCAGGGGGCAATGAGCAGTTCTTC.

In this sample, this clone turned up once. The V gene is TRBV29-1, the J gene TRBJ2-1, with D perhaps matching TRBD2 (6 bases). The germline V gene has CDR1 SQVTM and CDR2 ANQGSEA. The CDR3 sequence is 16 residues long. The V end lost 5 bases, the J end lost 12 bases, and 29 bases lay between the germline ends. The CDR3 spells CSVHVGGRGPQLGQFF. In DNA form, the CDR3 reads TGCAGCGTTCACGTGGGGGGAAGGGGCCCCCAACTTGGGCAGTTCTTC.

V gene TRBV7-8 combines with J gene TRBJ2-2; D perhaps matches TRBD2 (6 bases). Germline CDR1 and CDR2: SGHVS and FQNEAQ. This CDR3 spans 12 amino acids. Deletions cut 5 bases from V and 9 bases from J, with 10 bases between. DNA for the CDR3: TGTGCCAGCAGCGGAGGGAGGAGGGAGCTGTTTTTT. Translation: CASSGGRRELFF.

The chain has TRBV6-1 and TRBJ2-2; TRBD1 aligns across 8 bases. The trim removed 2 bases at V and 4 bases at J, leaving 6 bases unmatched. CDR1 MNHNS and CDR2 SASEGT come from the germline V gene. This CDR3 region has 16 residues. The CDR3 region is CASSELPGGITGELFF. CDR3 coding DNA: TGTGCCAGCAGTGAATTGCCAGGGGGCATCACCGGGGAGCTGTTTTTT.

This chain links TRBV4-1 with TRBJ2-7; D tentatively fits TRBD1 or TRBD2 (5 bases each). Trimming removed 1 base at V and 2 bases at J, with 12 bases between. Per the germline V gene, CDR1 is MGHRA and CDR2 is YSYEKL. The CDR3 has 15 amino acids. CDR3 in amino acids: CASSQVGGGAYEQYF. The CDR3 nucleotides read TGCGCCAGCAGCCAAGTAGGTGGGGGTGCCTACGAGCAGTACTTC.

The count of this clone is one. This chain links TRBV6-4 with TRBJ1-1; D call uncertain. The germline gives CDR1 MRHNA, CDR2 SNTAGT. This CDR3 is 13 amino acids long. V lost 6 bases, J lost 1 base, and 9 bases lay in between. CDR3 amino acids: CASSYGSNTEAFF. The DNA for the CDR3 is TGTGCCAGCAGCTACGGGTCGAACACTGAAGCTTTCTTT.

The rearrangement links TRBV27 to TRBJ2-1, with 10 positions matching TRBD2. Trimming took 5 bases from V and 8 from J; bases not matched to a gene: 9. Looked up from germline, CDR1 is MNHEY and CDR2 is SMNVEV (reference sequence). This CDR3 region has 15 residues. The CDR3 is CASSALAGVFDEQFF. CDR3 sequence (DNA): TGTGCCAGCAGTGCTCTAGCGGGAGTTTTCGATGAGCAGTTCTTC.

The chain recombines TRBV19 with TRBJ2-7, with TRBD1 as a possible D gene (6 bases). The germline gives CDR1 LNHDA, CDR2 SQIVND (reference sequence). CDR3 size: 12 residues. The V end was cut by 7 bases, the J end by 5 bases, with 12 bases between. CDR3 DNA sequence: TGTGCCAGTAAACCCCGGACAGACGAGCAGTACTTC. Its protein product is CASKPRTDEQYF.

This clone turned up a few times. The chain carries TRBV28 and TRBJ2-2; TRBD1 is a possible D gene (5 bases). CDR1 is MDHEN and CDR2 is SYDVKM in the germline V gene. Between the trimmed V and J ends, which lost 3 bases and 6 bases, there was a span of 11 bases. There are 14 residues in the CDR3. CDR3 nucleotides: TGTGCCAGCAGTTTTATAGGGGAAGCCGGGGAGCTGTTTTTT. Its protein is CASSFIGEAGELFF.

The chain is built from TRBV6-8 and TRBJ2-2; 9 bases line up with TRBD1. The CDR3 runs 20 residues. V was clipped by 0 bases and J by 6 bases; unmatched bases: 17. CDR1 and CDR2 (germline): MNHGY, SAAAGT. The CDR3 sequence is CASSYSSQRGTGSWAGELFF. The CDR3 DNA reads TGTGCCAGCAGTTACTCGTCTCAAAGAGGGACAGGGTCGTGGGCCGGGGAGCTGTTTTTT.

Concerning this clone: Other DNA sequences in this specimen translate into the identical CDR3. The J gene is TRBJ1-3, the V gene TRBV4-3; D unresolved. Germline V gives CDR1 LGHNA, CDR2 YSLEER. The CDR3 spans 13 residues. V dropped 3 bases and J dropped 4 bases, with 7 bases sitting between them. In DNA, the CDR3 is TGCGCCAGCAGCCAGGGAACAGGAAACACCATATATTTT. Translating gives CASSQGTGNTIYF.

In its sample, this clone was seen a few times. This rearrangement joins TRBV20-1 to TRBJ1-1; the D is unclear. V lost 0 bases to trimming and J lost 11 bases, with 10 bases between them. The CDR3 contains 11 residues. The germline gives CDR1 DFQATT, CDR2 SNEGSKA (reference sequence). CDR3 region: CSARDGPGAFF. DNA for the CDR3: TGCAGTGCTAGAGATGGGCCTGGGGCTTTCTTT.

This chain connects TRBV15 to TRBJ2-1; 10 positions match TRBD2. Germline lookup yields CDR1 LNHNV and CDR2 YYDKDF (reference sequence). V gave up 0 bases and J gave up 4 bases; unmatched junction bases: 6. CDR3 size: 17 residues. CDR3 in DNA: TGTGCCACCAGCAGAGATGGAGGGACTAGCGAGTACAATGAGCAGTTCTTC. This codes for CATSRDGGTSEYNEQFF.